This TCR beta chain originates from a study of blood T cell repertoires in COVID-19. The CDR3 spans 15 residues. Germline V gene sequence: CDR1 SEHNR, CDR2 FQNEAQ (reference sequence). The V gene lost 2 bases and the J gene lost 0 bases, with 10 bases spanning the gap. TCRdb's table, derived via immunoSEQ multiplex PCR, lists solely in-frame clones and lacks some. This sample has about 200,000 clones; more than 65% occur once, and the top ten carry 7.9%. The sequence derives from a woman older than 75 with acute or convalescent COVID-19. What was sequenced was peripheral blood. The V call is TRBV7-9, the J call TRBJ2-5; D unresolved. In DNA form, the CDR3 reads TGTGCCAGCAGCTTATTTTCCTCGTACCAAGAGACCCAGTACTTC. Protein: CASSLFSSYQETQYF.